One and the same sample provided the 2 T cell receptor beta chains below, sequenced in a study of cytomegalovirus exposure and HLA in healthy donors. The PCR had 60 Vbeta and 13 Jbeta primers. Generated by immunoSEQ multiplex PCR, the TCRdb table keeps only in-frame clones and is missing some. This table holds over 130,000 clones, 70% to 85% found once. The specimen was PBMCs. The origin of the receptors is a male donor in good health and CMV-seronegative.

This sequence joins TRBV9 and TRBJ2-7; TRBD2 agrees at 9 bases. V was clipped by 3 bases and J by 0 bases; unmatched bases: 10. This CDR3 is built from 17 residues. Germline V CDR1 and CDR2: SGDLS, YYNGEE. The CDR3 loop is CASSGGTSSGPSYEQYF. The CDR3 bases are TGTGCCAGCAGCGGAGGGACTAGCAGTGGGCCCTCCTACGAGCAGTACTTC.

The rearrangement links TRBV7-8 to TRBJ2-7; TRBD1 aligns across 9 bases. Germline lookup yields CDR1 SGHVS and CDR2 FQNEAQ. The CDR3 runs 13 residues. V trimming: 6 bases; J trimming: 4 bases; junction bases outside the gene matches: 4. CDR3 sequence (DNA): TGTGCCAGCAGTTGGGACAGGGCGTACGAGCAGTACTTC. Protein: CASSWDRAYEQYF.